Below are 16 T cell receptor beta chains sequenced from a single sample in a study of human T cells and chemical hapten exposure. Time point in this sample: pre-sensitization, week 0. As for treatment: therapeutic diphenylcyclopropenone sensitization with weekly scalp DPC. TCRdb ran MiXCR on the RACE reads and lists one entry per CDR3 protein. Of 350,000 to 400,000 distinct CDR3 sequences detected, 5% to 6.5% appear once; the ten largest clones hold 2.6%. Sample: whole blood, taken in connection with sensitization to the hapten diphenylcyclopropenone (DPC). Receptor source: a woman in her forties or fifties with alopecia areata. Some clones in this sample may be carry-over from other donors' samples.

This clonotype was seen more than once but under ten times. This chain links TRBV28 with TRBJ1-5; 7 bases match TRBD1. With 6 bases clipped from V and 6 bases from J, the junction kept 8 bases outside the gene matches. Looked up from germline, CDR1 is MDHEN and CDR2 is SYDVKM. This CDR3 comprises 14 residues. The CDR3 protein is CASSFSTGVQPQHF. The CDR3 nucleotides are TGTGCCAGCAGCTTTTCTACAGGGGTTCAGCCCCAGCATTTT.

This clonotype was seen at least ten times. The CDR3 spells CASSLHGPARQFF. In nucleotides, the CDR3 is TGTGCCAGCAGCTTGCATGGCCCAGCTCGGCAGTTCTTC. This chain joins TRBV11-2 and TRBJ2-1; no firm D call. With 3 bases removed from V and 12 bases from J, the gap between germline ends came to 15 bases. The germline V gene has CDR1 SGHAT and CDR2 FQNNGV. The CDR3 covers 13 residues.

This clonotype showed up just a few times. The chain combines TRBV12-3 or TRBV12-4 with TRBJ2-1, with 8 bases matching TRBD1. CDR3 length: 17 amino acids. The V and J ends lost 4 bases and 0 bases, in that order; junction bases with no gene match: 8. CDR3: CASSSGQGLSSYNEQFF. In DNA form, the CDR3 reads TGTGCCAGCAGTTCTGGACAGGGCTTAAGCTCCTACAATGAGCAGTTCTTC.

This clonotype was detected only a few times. CDR3 nucleotide sequence: TGTGCCAGCAGTTACGGACCTGGAAACACCATATATTTT. It codes for CASSYGPGNTIYF. The V gene is TRBV2, the J gene TRBJ1-3; D unclear. Trimming removed 5 bases at V and 2 bases at J, with 7 bases between. Germline lookup yields CDR1 SNHLY and CDR2 FYNNEI. The CDR3 consists of 13 residues.

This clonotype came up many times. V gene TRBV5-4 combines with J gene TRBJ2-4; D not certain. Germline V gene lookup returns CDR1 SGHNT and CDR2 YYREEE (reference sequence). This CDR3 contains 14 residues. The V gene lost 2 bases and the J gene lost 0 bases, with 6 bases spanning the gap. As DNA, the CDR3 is TGTGCCAGCAGCTTCGGCGCAGCCAAAAACATTCAGTACTTC. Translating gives CASSFGAAKNIQYF.

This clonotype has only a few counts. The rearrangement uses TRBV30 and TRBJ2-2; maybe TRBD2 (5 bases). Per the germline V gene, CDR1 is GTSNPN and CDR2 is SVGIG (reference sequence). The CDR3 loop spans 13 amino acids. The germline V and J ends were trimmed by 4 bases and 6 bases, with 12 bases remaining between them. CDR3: CAWKPGGPGELFF. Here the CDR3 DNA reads TGTGCCTGGAAACCAGGAGGACCCGGGGAGCTGTTTTTT. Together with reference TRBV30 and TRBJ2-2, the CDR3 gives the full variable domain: SQTIHQWPATLVQPVGSPLSLECTVEGTSNPNLYWYRQAAGRGLQLLFYSVGIGQISSEVPQNLSASRPQDRQFILSSKKLLLSDSGFYLCAWKPGGPGELFFGEGSRLTVL.

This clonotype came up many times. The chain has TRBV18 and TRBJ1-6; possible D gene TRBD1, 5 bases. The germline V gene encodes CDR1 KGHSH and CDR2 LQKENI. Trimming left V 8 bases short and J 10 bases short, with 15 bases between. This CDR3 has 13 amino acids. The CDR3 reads CASADTWDSPLHF. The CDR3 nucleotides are TGTGCCAGCGCCGACACTTGGGACTCACCCCTCCACTTT.

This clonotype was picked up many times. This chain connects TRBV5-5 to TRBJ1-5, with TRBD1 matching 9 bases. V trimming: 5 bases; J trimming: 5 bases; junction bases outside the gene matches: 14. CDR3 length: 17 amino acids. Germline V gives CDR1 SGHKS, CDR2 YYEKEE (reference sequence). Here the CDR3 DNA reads TGTGCCAGCAGTCAACCGGGACAGGGAGTAGTCGATCAGCCCCAGCATTTT. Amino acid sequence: CASSQPGQGVVDQPQHF. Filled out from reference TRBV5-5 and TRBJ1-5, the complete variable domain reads DAGVTQSPTHLIKTRGQQVTLRCSPISGHKSVSWYQQVLGQGPQFIFQYYEKEERGRGNFPDRFSARQFPNYSSELNVNALLLGDSALYLCASSQPGQGVVDQPQHFGDGTRLSIL.

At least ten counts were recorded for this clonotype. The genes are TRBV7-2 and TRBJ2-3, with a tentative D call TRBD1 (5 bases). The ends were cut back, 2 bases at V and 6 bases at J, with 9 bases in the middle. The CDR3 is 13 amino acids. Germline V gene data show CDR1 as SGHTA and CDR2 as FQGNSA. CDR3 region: CASSLPAGDTQYF. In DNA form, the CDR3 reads TGTGCCAGCAGCTTACCAGCAGGGGATACGCAGTATTTT.

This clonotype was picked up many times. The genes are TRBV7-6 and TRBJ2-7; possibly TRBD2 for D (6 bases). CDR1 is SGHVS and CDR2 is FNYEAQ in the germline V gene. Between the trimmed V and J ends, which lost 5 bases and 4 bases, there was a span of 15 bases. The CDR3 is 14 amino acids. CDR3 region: CASSAAPGVYEQYF. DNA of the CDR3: TGTGCCAGCAGCGCAGCCCCGGGAGTGTACGAGCAGTACTTC.

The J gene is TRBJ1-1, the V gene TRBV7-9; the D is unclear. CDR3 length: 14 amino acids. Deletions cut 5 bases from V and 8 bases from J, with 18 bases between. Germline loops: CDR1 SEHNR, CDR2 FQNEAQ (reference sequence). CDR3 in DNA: TGTGCCAGCAGCCCCCCCCAAGAGAGAAAGGAAGCTTTCTTT. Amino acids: CASSPPQERKEAFF.

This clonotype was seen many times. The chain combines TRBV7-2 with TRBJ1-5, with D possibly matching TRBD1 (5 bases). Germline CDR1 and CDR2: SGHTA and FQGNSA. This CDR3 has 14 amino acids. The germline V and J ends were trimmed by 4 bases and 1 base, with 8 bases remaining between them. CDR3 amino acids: CASSWGRSNQPQHF. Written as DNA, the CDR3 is TGTGCCAGCAGCTGGGGACGGAGCAATCAGCCCCAGCATTTT.

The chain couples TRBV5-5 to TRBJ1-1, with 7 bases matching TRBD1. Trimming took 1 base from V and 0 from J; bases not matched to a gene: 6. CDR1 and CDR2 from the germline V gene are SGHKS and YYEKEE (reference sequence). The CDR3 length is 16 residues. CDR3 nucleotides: TGTGCCAGCAGCTTGTATACAGGGGCTGTGAACACTGAAGCTTTCTTT. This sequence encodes CASSLYTGAVNTEAFF.

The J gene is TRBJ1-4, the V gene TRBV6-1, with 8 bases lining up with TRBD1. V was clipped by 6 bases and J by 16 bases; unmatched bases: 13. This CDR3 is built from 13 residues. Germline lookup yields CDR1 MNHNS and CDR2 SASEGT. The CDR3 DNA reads TGTGCCAGCAGGATAACCTCGGGACAGGCCTGGTTTTTT. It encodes CASRITSGQAWFF.

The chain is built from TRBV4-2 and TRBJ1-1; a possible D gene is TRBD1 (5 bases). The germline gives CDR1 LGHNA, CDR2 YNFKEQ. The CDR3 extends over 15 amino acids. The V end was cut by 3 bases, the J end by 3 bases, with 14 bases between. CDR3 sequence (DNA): TGTGCCAGCAGCCAGGGGGGACGCGAAGACACTGAAGCTTTCTTT. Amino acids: CASSQGGREDTEAFF.

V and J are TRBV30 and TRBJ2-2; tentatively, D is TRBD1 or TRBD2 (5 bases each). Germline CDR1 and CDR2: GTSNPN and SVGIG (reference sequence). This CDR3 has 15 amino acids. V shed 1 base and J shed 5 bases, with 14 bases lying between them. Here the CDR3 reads CAWSAGPGHTGELFF. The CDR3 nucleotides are TGTGCCTGGAGTGCAGGGCCGGGGCATACCGGGGAGCTGTTTTTT.